These T cell receptor beta chains were read from a single sample in a study of cytomegalovirus exposure and HLA in healthy donors. TCRdb's copy holds only in-frame clones and misses some; the assay was immunoSEQ multiplex PCR. The sample comprises over 120,000 clones, roughly 9.8% of which are singletons, and approximately 1.7% rests with the top ten. The source material was PBMCs. These receptors were obtained from a man in his fifties in good health and CMV-seronegative. Both conserved end residues are part of each CDR3. Each record gives: CDR3 DNA, CDR3 protein, V gene, clone size, D gene, CDR3 length, J gene. D genes are given only for firm matches. A clone size is listed for some rows: how often the clone was seen (once, few, many), or a class if it is expanded.

cdr3_nt: TGTGCCAGCAGTGGGGTGGGCGGGCGCGAGCAGTACTTC
cdr3_aa: CASSGVGGREQYF
v_call: TRBV2
clone_size: few
d_call: NA
cdr3_length: 13
j_call: TRBJ2-7

cdr3_nt: TGTGCCTGGAGTTTCGGGATTGATACGCAGTATTTT
cdr3_aa: CAWSFGIDTQYF
v_call: TRBV30
clone_size: NA
d_call: NA
cdr3_length: 12
j_call: TRBJ2-3

cdr3_nt: TGTGCCAGCAGTTCGTCGAGACTGATTAGCAATCAGCCCCAGCATTTT
cdr3_aa: CASSSSRLISNQPQHF
v_call: TRBV6-5
clone_size: NA
d_call: NA
cdr3_length: 16
j_call: TRBJ1-5

cdr3_nt: TGTGCCATCACCGACAGGGAGTACAATGAGCAGTTCTTC
cdr3_aa: CAITDREYNEQFF
v_call: TRBV10-3
clone_size: NA
d_call: TRBD1
cdr3_length: 13
j_call: TRBJ2-1

cdr3_nt: TGTGCCAGCAGCCGGGAGGCAGGGCAAGAGACCCAGTACTTC
cdr3_aa: CASSREAGQETQYF
v_call: TRBV4-2
clone_size: NA
d_call: NA
cdr3_length: 14
j_call: TRBJ2-5

cdr3_nt: TGTGCCAGCAGCAGATCCCCGGACACGCAAGATCAGCCCCAGCATTTT
cdr3_aa: CASSRSPDTQDQPQHF
v_call: TRBV5-4
clone_size: NA
d_call: NA
cdr3_length: 16
j_call: TRBJ1-5

cdr3_nt: TGTGCCAGTAGCCAGACAGCGGAGACCCAGTACTTC
cdr3_aa: CASSQTAETQYF
v_call: TRBV19
clone_size: NA
d_call: NA
cdr3_length: 12
j_call: TRBJ2-5

cdr3_nt: TGTGCCAGCAGTGAAGACGGGATTCGGGACAATGAGCAGTTCTTC
cdr3_aa: CASSEDGIRDNEQFF
v_call: TRBV2
clone_size: NA
d_call: NA
cdr3_length: 15
j_call: TRBJ2-1

cdr3_nt: TGCAGTGTTAGGGGGGGAGGTGGCTACACCTTC
cdr3_aa: CSVRGGGGYTF
v_call: TRBV20-1
clone_size: NA
d_call: NA
cdr3_length: 11
j_call: TRBJ1-2

cdr3_nt: TGTGCCAGTAGTATTGGGGGGGCTGATAACTATGGCTACACCTTC
cdr3_aa: CASSIGGADNYGYTF
v_call: TRBV19
clone_size: few
d_call: NA
cdr3_length: 15
j_call: TRBJ1-2

cdr3_nt: TGTGCCAGCGTGGGGGGGGGTAACTACGAGCAGTACTTC
cdr3_aa: CASVGGGNYEQYF
v_call: TRBV7-9
clone_size: NA
d_call: TRBD2
cdr3_length: 13
j_call: TRBJ2-7

cdr3_nt: TGTGCCATCAGTGAGTCGCCTAGCGGGGTTACAGATACGCAGTATTTT
cdr3_aa: CAISESPSGVTDTQYF
v_call: TRBV10-3
clone_size: NA
d_call: TRBD2
cdr3_length: 16
j_call: TRBJ2-3

cdr3_nt: TGTGCCACCAACAGGAACTATGGCTACACCTTC
cdr3_aa: CATNRNYGYTF
v_call: TRBV28
clone_size: few
d_call: NA
cdr3_length: 11
j_call: TRBJ1-2

cdr3_nt: TGTGCCAGCAGCTTGGGGCCCGGGGTCGTGAACACTGAAGCTTTCTTT
cdr3_aa: CASSLGPGVVNTEAFF
v_call: TRBV5-6
clone_size: few
d_call: NA
cdr3_length: 16
j_call: TRBJ1-1

cdr3_nt: TGTGCCAGCAGACGACAGGGAACAGGAAACACCATATATTTT
cdr3_aa: CASRRQGTGNTIYF
v_call: TRBV28
clone_size: NA
d_call: TRBD1
cdr3_length: 14
j_call: TRBJ1-3